This TCR beta chain emerged from a study of identical twins. TCRdb reanalysed the 5' RACE reads using MiXCR and keeps one entry per CDR3 protein. The data show fewer than 500,000 distinct CDR3 sequences, roughly an eighth seen once. Germline V gene data show CDR1 as MNHNS and CDR2 as SASEGT. V lost 6 bases and J 0 bases, leaving 11 bases between the germline ends. This CDR3 spans 15 amino acids. This sample was shared with a second study, whose subject was yellow fever vaccine responses in identical twins.

The TCR sequence derives from a woman between 18 and 29 years old in good health. V is TRBV6-1 and J is TRBJ2-2; unclear D gene. Sample: CD4+ T cells sorted from blood. The CDR3: CASRPMVPNTGELFF. The CDR3 region has the DNA TGTGCCAGCAGGCCGATGGTACCGAACACCGGGGAGCTGTTTTTT.